One sample yielded the 23 T cell receptor beta chains listed below, sequenced in a study of neurological immune-mediated disorders. The sample's time point: longitudinal time-point 2. Each CDR3 protein gets one entry after TCRdb re-called the 5' RACE reads with MiXCR. The sample lists about 90,000 distinct CDR3 sequences, approximately 13% occurring once. Sequencing was done on a sample of PBMCs. The origin of the receptors is a female donor with HTLV-1-associated myelopathy (HAM/TSP).

This clonotype was counted a few times. The junction differs from germline at one of its ends, possibly a read error. The chain carries TRBV5-1 and TRBJ2-7; 8 bases agree with TRBD1. The CDR3 has 13 residues. The germline CDR1 and CDR2 sequences are SGHRS and YFSETQ. CDR3: CASGQGGSYAQYF. CDR3 coding DNA: TGCGCCAGCGGACAGGGAGGATCCTACGCGCAGTACTTC.

A few counts support this clonotype. The rearrangement uses TRBV19 and TRBJ2-1; 7 nucleotides align to TRBD2. Germline V gene sequence: CDR1 LNHDA, CDR2 SQIVND (reference sequence). V gave up 6 bases and J gave up 2 bases; unmatched junction bases: 4. This CDR3 has 14 amino acids. Here the CDR3 reads CASSRGTTYNEQFF. The CDR3 DNA is TGTGCCAGTAGCCGCGGGACTACCTACAATGAGCAGTTCTTC.

This clonotype was recorded at least ten times. V and J are TRBV7-9 and TRBJ2-7; D is ambiguous. The CDR3 spans 15 residues. V was clipped by 1 base and J by 0 bases, with 10 bases between them. Germline loops: CDR1 SEHNR, CDR2 FQNEAQ (reference sequence). DNA of the CDR3: TGTGCCAGCAGCTTAGAAGCTAGTGGCTCCTACGAGCAGTACTTC. Translating it yields CASSLEASGSYEQYF.

With respect to this clonotype: Possible read error: a much larger clone is one base away. The chain links TRBV5-1 to TRBJ2-3; 8 positions agree with TRBD2. The CDR3 sequence is 16 residues long. CDR1 and CDR2 (germline): SGHRS, YFSETQ. Written as DNA, the CDR3 is TGCGCCAGCAGCTTGGCGGCGGGGGGCCGCACAGATACGCGGTATTTT. Translating gives CASSLAAGGRTDTRYF.

At least ten counts were recorded for this clonotype. V and J are TRBV4-1 and TRBJ2-3; D is unclear. The CDR3 is 13 amino acids. From germline, CDR1 is MGHRA and CDR2 YSYEKL. Trimming took 0 bases from V and 4 from J, leaving 5 bases between them. CDR3 bases: TGCGCCAGCAGCCAAGAAGGTGCAGATACGCAGTATTTT. Translating it yields CASSQEGADTQYF.

The rearrangement joins TRBV5-5 to TRBJ2-7; no definite D call. V was pared by 0 bases and J by 3 bases, with 7 bases between. Per the germline V gene, CDR1 is SGHKS and CDR2 is YYEKEE (reference sequence). This CDR3 has 13 amino acids. CDR3 DNA: TGTGCCAGCAGCTTGGTTGTCAGCTACGAGCAGTACTTC. As protein: CASSLVVSYEQYF.

Many counts were recorded for this clonotype. The chain uses TRBV9 and TRBJ1-5, with D tentatively TRBD1 (5 bases). Looked up from germline, CDR1 is SGDLS and CDR2 is YYNGEE. The CDR3 totals 13 residues. Trimming stripped 4 bases from V and 5 bases from J, with 10 bases between. CDR3 protein: CASSTGVDQPQHF. The CDR3 DNA follows: TGTGCCAGCAGCACGGGGGTCGATCAGCCCCAGCATTTT.

This clonotype came up once. This chain connects TRBV20-1 to TRBJ2-7; D possibly corresponds to TRBD2 (6 bases). The CDR3 sequence is 13 residues long. CDR1 is DFQATT and CDR2 is SNEGSKA in the germline V gene (reference sequence). Deletions cut 2 bases from V and 3 bases from J, with 11 bases between. The DNA for the CDR3 is TGCAGTGCTAGAAGCGGGCTGGACTACGAGCAGTACTTC. This encodes CSARSGLDYEQYF.

This clonotype was counted many times. The rearrangement links TRBV5-1 to TRBJ2-7; 9 bases align to TRBD2. The V gene end was trimmed by 0 bases and the J gene end by 4 bases; junction bases not matched to a gene: 11. The CDR3 runs to 17 residues. Germline V lookup: CDR1 SGHRS, CDR2 YFSETQ. The CDR3 DNA reads TGCGCCAGCAGCTTGGAGAACTTGGGACTAGCTCGGTACGAGCAGTACTTC. Protein sequence: CASSLENLGLARYEQYF.

This clonotype was counted many times. V usage is TRBV2 and J usage is TRBJ2-7; the D is unclear. V shed 6 bases and J shed 0 bases, with 12 bases lying between them. Germline V lookup: CDR1 SNHLY, CDR2 FYNNEI. This CDR3 region has 14 residues. The CDR3: CASSAPQLSYEQYF. Here the CDR3 DNA reads TGTGCCAGCAGCGCCCCCCAGCTCTCCTACGAGCAGTACTTC.

This clonotype showed up many times. The J gene is TRBJ2-1, the V gene TRBV11-2; no definite D call. The ends were cut back, 1 base at V and 7 bases at J, with 8 bases in the middle. Germline CDR1 and CDR2: SGHAT and FQNNGV. The length of the CDR3 is 13 residues. This chain's CDR3 is CASSLALGNEQFF. CDR3 coding DNA: TGTGCCAGCAGCTTAGCTCTAGGGAATGAGCAGTTCTTC.

This clonotype has at least ten counts. V is TRBV6-2 or TRBV6-3 and J is TRBJ2-3; D gene uncertain. CDR1 and CDR2 from the germline V gene are MNHEY and SVGEGT. The length of the CDR3 is 12 residues. V was cut by 7 bases and J by 5 bases, with 10 bases left in between. Here the CDR3 reads CASNKFGDTQYF. The CDR3 nucleotides are TGTGCCAGCAATAAATTCGGAGATACGCAGTATTTT.

Ten or more counts support this clonotype. The V and J genes are TRBV2 and TRBJ2-4; 9 nucleotides match TRBD2. J gave up 7 bases and V 6 bases, and 7 bases lay outside the gene matches. This CDR3 spans 14 amino acids. CDR1 is SNHLY, CDR2 FYNNEI, per germline. The DNA for the CDR3 is TGTGCCAGCAGCCTGGGACTAGCCATGAACATTCAGTACTTC. This encodes CASSLGLAMNIQYF. Variable domain in full (rest from reference TRBV2 and TRBJ2-4): EPEVTQTPSHQVTQMGQEVILRCVPISNHLYFYWYRQILGQKVEFLVSFYNNEISEKSEIFDDQFSVERPDGSNFTLKIRSTKLEDSAMYFCASSLGLAMNIQYFGAGTRLSVL.

There are many counts of this clonotype. The V gene is TRBV9, the J gene TRBJ1-2, with 7 bases fitting TRBD1. The CDR3 loop spans 16 amino acids. The V and J ends lost 5 bases and 3 bases, in that order; junction bases with no gene match: 13. The V gene's germline CDR1 is SGDLS and CDR2 YYNGEE. The CDR3 DNA reads TGTGCCAGCAGAGATAATACGGGACAGACAGACTATGGCTACACCTTC. This gives the protein CASRDNTGQTDYGYTF. The whole variable domain, remainder taken from reference TRBV9 and TRBJ1-2, is DSGVTQTPKHLITATGQRVTLRCSPRSGDLSVYWYQQSLDQGLQFLIQYYNGEERAKGNILERFSAQQFPDLHSELNLSSLELGDSALYFCASRDNTGQTDYGYTFGSGTRLTVV.

This clonotype occurred many times. The J gene is TRBJ2-1, the V gene TRBV11-3; D is perhaps TRBD2 (6 bases). V lost 5 bases and J 9 bases, leaving 17 bases between the germline ends. The CDR3 has 14 amino acids. Germline-derived CDR1 and CDR2 are SGHNT and YENEEA. The CDR3 spells CASSPGTLGGEQFF. CDR3 nucleotides: TGTGCCAGCAGCCCCGGGACTCTCGGAGGTGAGCAGTTCTTC.

The chain carries TRBV6-6 and TRBJ2-2; D call uncertain. Germline values: CDR1 MNHNY, CDR2 SVGAGI (reference sequence). The CDR3 has 14 residues. Trimming pared 6 bases from V and 0 bases from J, leaving 8 bases between. CDR3: CASRDPPNTGELFF. Written as DNA, the CDR3 is TGTGCCAGCAGGGACCCCCCGAACACCGGGGAGCTGTTTTTT.

This clonotype occurred many times. The V and J genes are TRBV6-6 and TRBJ2-7; D is ambiguous. V was cut by 2 bases and J by 6 bases, with 5 bases left in between. Germline CDR1 and CDR2: MNHNY and SVGAGI (reference sequence). The CDR3 is 11 amino acids. CDR3 DNA: TGTGCCAGCAGTTACCTTCGCGAGCAGTACTTC. This gives the protein CASSYLREQYF.

This clonotype came up many times. V gene TRBV28 combines with J gene TRBJ2-6, with D tentatively TRBD2 (6 bases). V was shortened by 7 bases and J by 2 bases, with 15 bases between the two germline ends. The CDR3 runs to 16 residues. CDR1 MDHEN and CDR2 SYDVKM come from the germline V gene. The CDR3 loop is CASKRWGETGANVLTF. In DNA, the CDR3 is TGTGCCAGCAAGAGGTGGGGGGAAACTGGGGCCAACGTCCTGACTTTC.

There are many counts of this clonotype. The chain couples TRBV29-1 to TRBJ2-7, with D hard to call. With 4 bases removed from V and 5 bases from J, the gap between germline ends came to 9 bases. Germline CDR1 reads SQVTM; CDR2 reads ANQGSEA. The CDR3 spans 11 residues. DNA for the CDR3: TGCAGCGTTGTGAGTGGGGACGAGCAGTACTTC. Amino acid sequence: CSVVSGDEQYF.

This clonotype was counted many times. This chain joins TRBV6-5 and TRBJ1-2, with TRBD1 identical over 9 bases. The CDR3 is 14 residues long. V dropped 6 bases and J dropped 5; count of bases not matched to a gene: 7. Germline V gene data show CDR1 as MNHEY and CDR2 as SVGAGI. CDR3 in DNA: TGTGCCAGCAGCAGAACAGGGGGCGATTATGGCTACACCTTC. Its protein is CASSRTGGDYGYTF.

This clonotype was recorded many times. V usage is TRBV4-1 and J usage is TRBJ1-6, with D possibly TRBD1 on 5 matching bases. The V end was cut by 8 bases, the J end by 4 bases, with 12 bases between. This CDR3 is 14 amino acids long. Germline V gene data show CDR1 as MGHRA and CDR2 as YSYEKL. Here the CDR3 reads CASGVTVYNSPLHF. The CDR3 DNA is TGCGCCAGCGGAGTGACAGTTTATAATTCACCCCTCCACTTT.

This clonotype was counted ten times or more. The chain links TRBV7-2 to TRBJ2-7, with 9 positions matching TRBD1. Germline V gene sequence: CDR1 SGHTA, CDR2 FQGNSA. The CDR3 contains 14 residues. With V trimmed by 4 bases and J by 3 bases, 4 bases remained unmatched. This CDR3 reads CASSSTGGNYEQYF. CDR3 in DNA: TGTGCCAGCAGCTCAACAGGGGGCAACTACGAGCAGTACTTC.

This clonotype was recorded at least ten times. This chain uses TRBV5-1 with TRBJ2-3; TRBD2 is a possible D gene (6 bases). Germline V gene sequence: CDR1 SGHRS, CDR2 YFSETQ. The CDR3 totals 15 residues. The V end lost 4 bases, the J end lost 5 bases, and 17 bases lay between the germline ends. CDR3 sequence reads: CASSAGRSNVDTQYF. In DNA, the CDR3 is TGCGCCAGCAGCGCGGGACGGAGTAATGTAGATACGCAGTATTTT.